These 8 T cell receptor beta chains originate from one sample sequenced in a study of cytotoxic CD8 clonotypes in ibrutinib-treated CLL. Some clones are missing from TCRdb's copy, which holds only in-frame ones; the method was immunoSEQ multiplex PCR. The repertoire holds 12,000 or so clones, with 81% as singletons. This specimen was PBMCs, taken at disease progression, from a patient treated with ibrutinib. Every receptor here comes from a human donor with chronic lymphocytic leukemia.

The chain combines TRBV5-1 with TRBJ2-5; tentative D call: TRBD1 (6 bases). Trimming removed 0 bases at V and 1 base at J, with 16 bases between. The CDR3 extends over 17 amino acids. The germline CDR1 and CDR2 sequences are SGHRS and YFSETQ. CDR3 nucleotide sequence: TGCGCCAGCAGCTTGGCCAAGGGGGACACCCGCCAAGAGACCCAGTACTTC. It translates to CASSLAKGDTRQETQYF. Looking up the rest from reference TRBV5-1 and TRBJ2-5 gives the full variable domain: KAGVTQTPRYLIKTRGQQVTLSCSPISGHRSVSWYQQTPGQGLQFLFEYFSETQRNKGNFPGRFSGRQFSNSRSEMNVSTLELGDSALYLCASSLAKGDTRQETQYFGPGTRLLVL.

The genes are TRBV20-1 and TRBJ2-7; D possibly corresponds to TRBD1 (5 bases). The CDR3 runs to 11 residues. Germline-derived CDR1 and CDR2 are DFQATT and SNEGSKA (reference sequence). V lost 3 bases, J lost 2 bases, and 5 bases lay in between. CDR3 coding DNA: TGCAGTGCTAGCAGGGCCTACGAGCAGTACTTC. Amino acid sequence: CSASRAYEQYF.

The V and J genes are TRBV7-2 and TRBJ2-1; weak D call: TRBD2 (6 bases). The V gene's germline CDR1 is SGHTA and CDR2 FQGNSA. The ends were cut back, 1 base at V and 4 bases at J, with 11 bases in the middle. CDR3 length equals 15 residues. This chain's CDR3 is CASSLEASAYNEQFF. The CDR3 DNA reads TGTGCCAGCAGCTTAGAGGCTAGCGCTTACAATGAGCAGTTCTTC.

This chain joins TRBV9 and TRBJ2-5; 9 bases line up with TRBD1. CDR1 and CDR2 (germline): SGDLS, YYNGEE. This CDR3 comprises 15 residues. V lost 5 bases, J lost 1 base, and 6 bases stayed unmatched. In nucleotides, the CDR3 is TGTGCCAGCAGTCCGGGACAGGGTCTCCAAGAGACCCAGTACTTC. It codes for CASSPGQGLQETQYF.

This sequence joins TRBV18 and TRBJ2-5; unclear D gene. CDR1 is KGHSH, CDR2 LQKENI, per germline. Trimming stripped 2 bases from V and 3 bases from J, with 1 base between. The CDR3 spans 11 residues. CDR3 amino acids: CASSPEETQYF. CDR3 in DNA: TGTGCCAGCTCACCAGAAGAGACCCAGTACTTC.

This clone was counted a single time. The CDR3 sequence is CASSLVAVTGELFF. In DNA, the CDR3 is TGTGCCAGCAGCTTAGTAGCGGTCACCGGGGAGCTGTTTTTT. The rearrangement uses TRBV11-2 and TRBJ2-2, with D possibly TRBD2 on 6 matching bases. This CDR3 region has 14 residues. V was pared by 1 base and J by 4 bases, with 7 bases between. Germline CDR1 SGHAT, CDR2 FQNNGV.

The table lists this clone with a few counts. The V gene is TRBV2, the J gene TRBJ2-6; maybe TRBD1 (5 bases). Trimming pared 5 bases from V and 0 bases from J, leaving 17 bases between. The CDR3 spans 18 residues. In germline, CDR1 is SNHLY, CDR2 FYNNEI. As DNA, the CDR3 is TGTGCCAGCAGTTATACCCCGGTAAGGGGCTCTGGGGCCAACGTCCTGACTTTC. It translates to CASSYTPVRGSGANVLTF.

CDR3 loop: CASDGYTGELFF. The CDR3 nucleotides are TGTGCCAGTGACGGATACACCGGGGAGCTGTTTTTT. The chain couples TRBV19 to TRBJ2-2; no firm D call. The CDR3 has 12 amino acids. CDR1 is LNHDA and CDR2 is SQIVND in the germline V gene (reference sequence). Trimming stripped 8 bases from V and 3 bases from J, with 7 bases between.